This T cell receptor (beta chain) was observed in a study of identical twins. The study's findings and limits: Out-of-frame sharing of TCR alpha in monozygotic twins was underestimated by models. Invariant MAIT and iNKT cells are populations that could partly confound zero-insertion analyses.

V shed 5 bases and J shed 7 bases, with 24 bases lying between them. The CDR3 runs 15 residues. From germline, CDR1 is DFQATT and CDR2 SNEGSKA (reference sequence). Comments on this clonotype: Its specificity is unknown.

TCRdb passed the 5' RACE reads through MiXCR, listing each CDR3 protein once. The repertoire has roughly 480,000 distinct CDR3 sequences, 24% of them found once; the top ten carry 2.9%. The sample was also linked to a second study, of T cells expressing NK-cell markers. That report notes: Seropositivity for HCMV was found in most of the eight sequenced donors, with one seronegative. Nothing established the HCMV specificity of expanded NKG2C+ T cell clones.

The clonotype comes from a woman under 30 in good health. The chain combines TRBV20-1 with TRBJ2-7; TRBD1 or TRBD2 may be the D gene (7 bases each). The specimen sequenced was CD4+ T cells sorted from blood. The CDR3 DNA reads as TGCAGTGCTCCCAGGGGGGCGGGGGCCCTCGGGGAGCAGTACTTC. Its translation is CSAPRGAGALGEQYF.